This T cell receptor beta chain was sequenced in a study of T cell responses to AZD1222 COVID-19 vaccine. Points from the study as a whole: Sampling captured repertoires only after the peak T cell response. A rise in Spike-specific TCR breadth and depth followed two AZD1222 doses.

The CDR3 has 14 amino acids. Germline CDR1 and CDR2: SGHAT and FQNNGV. V shed 5 bases and J shed 6 bases, with 16 bases lying between them. On this clone itself: Its specificity is not known.

Produced via immunoSEQ multiplex PCR; TCRdb's table is partial and in-frame only. The sample shows over 100,000 clones, around nine tenths of them seen only once. The sequences come from peripheral blood, collected 28 days after the second dose of the MenACWY control vaccine. The clonotype was recovered from an adult who received the MenACWY meningococcal vaccine as a control. This rearrangement joins TRBV11-2 to TRBJ1-2, with a weak D call TRBD1 (6 bases). CDR3 nucleotide sequence: TGTGCCAGCAGCCAAACTACAGGGAGCGATGGCTACACCTTC. Amino acids: CASSQTTGSDGYTF.